The 18 T cell receptor beta chains listed next were all sequenced from one sample in a study of PD-1 blockade in classical Hodgkin lymphoma. All trial patients relapsed after autologous stem cell transplantation. Sequencing used immunoSEQ multiplex PCR; TCRdb keeps in-frame clones, though not all of them. The sample comprises about 41,000 clones, roughly 70% of which are singletons, and 20% to 25% rests with the top ten. The starting material was peripheral blood mononuclear cells (PBMCs), obtained at baseline. The receptors derive from a human donor with classical Hodgkin lymphoma.

In this sample, this clone turned up a few times. This chain uses TRBV11-2 with TRBJ1-1; 9 positions agree with TRBD1. This CDR3 has 15 amino acids. V dropped 2 bases and J dropped 7; count of bases not matched to a gene: 8. From germline, CDR1 is SGHAT and CDR2 FQNNGV. CDR3 nucleotide sequence: TGTGCCAGCAGCTTAAGGACAGGGGAAACCTATGAAGCTTTCTTT. Its protein product is CASSLRTGETYEAFF.

The chain is built from TRBV2 and TRBJ1-6; 8 nucleotides agree with TRBD1. V was pared by 5 bases and J by 10 bases, with 7 bases of the junction left unmatched. CDR3 length equals 14 residues. In germline, CDR1 is SNHLY, CDR2 FYNNEI. Here the CDR3 reads CASSLQGASSPLHF. CDR3 in DNA: TGTGCCAGCAGTCTCCAGGGGGCCAGCTCACCCCTCCACTTT.

This clone counts as large. J is TRBJ2-7 and V is TRBV28; 13 bases line up with TRBD2. The CDR3 is made up of 16 amino acids. CDR1 MDHEN and CDR2 SYDVKM come from the germline V gene. V dropped 2 bases and J dropped 4; count of bases not matched to a gene: 5. The CDR3 DNA follows: TGTGCCAGCAGTTTAGGAGCGACTAGCGGGGGGTACGAGCAGTACTTC. Protein sequence: CASSLGATSGGYEQYF.

The CDR3 DNA reads TGTGCCAGCAGTTACTCGCCCAGCTATGGCTACACCTTC. Translation gives CASSYSPSYGYTF. The V gene is TRBV6-5, the J gene TRBJ1-2, with D hard to call. Germline V gives CDR1 MNHEY, CDR2 SVGAGI. The CDR3 sequence is 13 residues long. The V gene lost 0 bases and the J gene lost 4 bases, with 6 bases spanning the gap.

The genes are TRBV21-1 and TRBJ2-1. TRBV21-1 is a recognized pseudogene. The CDR3 contains 17 residues. This chain's CDR3 is CASSPRGDTDSYNEQFF. Here the CDR3 DNA reads TGTGCCAGCAGCCCGCGCGGGGACACCGACTCCTACAATGAGCAGTTCTTC.

V gene TRBV7-2 combines with J gene TRBJ1-1, with D maybe TRBD1 (5 bases). CDR1 and CDR2 from the germline V gene are SGHTA and FQGNSA. This CDR3 is built from 14 residues. The ends were cut back, 4 bases at V and 8 bases at J, with 17 bases in the middle. The DNA for the CDR3 is TGTGCCAGCAGCTGGTTAGTTGGGGGTACCGAAGCTTTCTTT. It yields the protein CASSWLVGGTEAFF.

The V and J genes are TRBV7-8 and TRBJ1-4; D unresolved. The CDR3 loop spans 14 amino acids. Trimming pared 5 bases from V and 10 bases from J, leaving 17 bases between. Germline CDR1 SGHVS, CDR2 FQNEAQ. The CDR3 DNA reads TGTGCCAGCAGCCACGGGAGAAGGGTTGGAAAACTGTTTTTT. As protein: CASSHGRRVGKLFF.

V and J are TRBV2 and TRBJ1-2, with D maybe TRBD1 (5 bases). The CDR3 is 13 amino acids. Per the germline V gene, CDR1 is SNHLY and CDR2 is FYNNEI. V lost 3 bases and J lost 10, with 15 bases in between. This chain's CDR3 is CASSDKEEGLYTF. CDR3 coding DNA: TGTGCCAGCAGTGATAAGGAGGAGGGGCTCTACACCTTC.

The V and J genes are TRBV6-1 and TRBJ2-3, with D perhaps TRBD2 (6 bases). Trimming removed 3 bases from V and 0 bases from J, with 16 bases in between. CDR3 size: 17 residues. Germline assignment: CDR1 MNHNS and CDR2 SASEGT. This CDR3 is CASSDPALAASTDTQYF. For the CDR3, the DNA is TGTGCCAGCAGTGACCCGGCACTAGCAGCTAGCACAGATACGCAGTATTTT.

This clone was seen only a few times. The V gene is TRBV25-1, the J gene TRBJ2-2; 7 positions match TRBD1. This CDR3 has 15 amino acids. V dropped 3 bases and J dropped 6; count of bases not matched to a gene: 7. The V gene's germline CDR1 is MGHDK and CDR2 SYGVNS. The DNA for the CDR3 is TGTGCCAGCAGTGAGCTGAGACAGGGCGCCGGGGAGCTGTTTTTT. Its translation: CASSELRQGAGELFF.

V usage is TRBV6-6 and J usage is TRBJ2-6; D gene ambiguous. V lost 6 bases and J 4 bases, leaving 16 bases between the germline ends. Germline CDR1 and CDR2: MNHNY and SVGAGI (reference sequence). The CDR3 spans 16 residues. DNA of the CDR3: TGTGCCAGCAGGGGTGTCTCAGCTGGCGGGGCCAACGTCCTGACTTTC. It translates to CASRGVSAGGANVLTF.

The gene calls are TRBV7-9 and TRBJ2-7; the D is unclear. Between the trimmed V and J ends, which lost 5 bases and 3 bases, there was a span of 17 bases. Germline CDR1 reads SEHNR; CDR2 reads FQNEAQ (reference sequence). The CDR3 covers 15 residues. Written as DNA, the CDR3 is TGTGCCAGCAGCCAAGTACCGACACCTTACTACGAGCAGTACTTC. Amino acids: CASSQVPTPYYEQYF.

This clone has just a few counts. The rearrangement uses TRBV7-2 and TRBJ1-1; 7 nucleotides align to TRBD1. This CDR3 region has 15 residues. Germline V lookup: CDR1 SGHTA, CDR2 FQGNSA. J lost 5 bases, V lost 0 bases, and 6 bases had no gene match. The CDR3, as DNA: TGTGCCAGCAGCTTAGCCGGGACAGACTATACTGAAGCTTTCTTT. Protein: CASSLAGTDYTEAFF.

In its sample, this clone was seen a few times. The chain has TRBV2 and TRBJ1-2, with D unclear. Germline V gene lookup returns CDR1 SNHLY and CDR2 FYNNEI. Trimming left V 5 bases short and J 8 bases short, with 15 bases between. The CDR3 covers 13 residues. In DNA, the CDR3 is TGTGCCAGCAGTCTTTACAAGGATAACGGCTACACCTTC. This translates into CASSLYKDNGYTF.

The chain joins TRBV30 to TRBJ2-4; TRBD2 might be the D (5 bases). This CDR3 spans 15 amino acids. V was shortened by 0 bases and J by 8 bases, with 17 bases between the two germline ends. The germline V gene encodes CDR1 GTSNPN and CDR2 SVGIG (reference sequence). The CDR3 here is CAWSVSMGQRDIQYF. The DNA for the CDR3 is TGTGCCTGGAGTGTCTCCATGGGTCAGAGGGACATTCAGTACTTC.

This clone was recorded once. The chain has TRBV18 and TRBJ2-3; a weak D match, TRBD2 (5 bases). The V end lost 3 bases, the J end lost 6 bases, and 13 bases lay between the germline ends. This CDR3 spans 14 amino acids. Germline CDR1 and CDR2: KGHSH and LQKENI. For the CDR3, the DNA is TGTGCCAGCTCACCTCCGGTAGCGCGGGATACGCAGTATTTT. Encoded protein: CASSPPVARDTQYF.

The chain combines TRBV6-5 with TRBJ2-1; D is ambiguous. The CDR3 runs to 14 residues. Germline CDR1 is MNHEY and CDR2 is SVGAGI. With 4 bases removed from V and 15 bases from J, the gap between germline ends came to 22 bases. CDR3 sequence reads: CASSSSSLSFPRFF. The CDR3 coding sequence is TGTGCCAGCAGTTCTTCCTCCTTATCCTTTCCTCGGTTCTTC.

The chain employs TRBV27 and TRBJ2-1; 10 bases are shared with TRBD2. V trimming: 4 bases; J trimming: 4 bases; junction bases outside the gene matches: 4. Germline V gene sequence: CDR1 MNHEY, CDR2 SMNVEV (reference sequence). This CDR3 contains 15 residues. The CDR3 DNA is TGTGCCAGCAGTTCACGGACTAGCGGATACAATGAGCAGTTCTTC. Encoded protein: CASSSRTSGYNEQFF.